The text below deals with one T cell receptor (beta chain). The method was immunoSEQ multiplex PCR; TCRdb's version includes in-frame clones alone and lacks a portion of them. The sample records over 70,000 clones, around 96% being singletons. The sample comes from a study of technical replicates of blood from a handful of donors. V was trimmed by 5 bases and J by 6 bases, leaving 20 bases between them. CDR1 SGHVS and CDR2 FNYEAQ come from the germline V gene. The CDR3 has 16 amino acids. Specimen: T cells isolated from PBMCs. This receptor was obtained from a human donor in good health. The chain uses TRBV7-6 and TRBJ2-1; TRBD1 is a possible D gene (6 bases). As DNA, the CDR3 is TGTGCCAGCAGCGGACGAGGACAGATAAGTCTCAATGAGCAGTTCTTC. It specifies CASSGRGQISLNEQFF. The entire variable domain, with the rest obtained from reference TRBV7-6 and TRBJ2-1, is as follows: GAGVSQSPRYKVTKRGQDVALRCDPISGHVSLYWYRQALGQGPEFLTYFNYEAQQDKSGLPNDRFSAERPEGSISTLTIQRTEQRDSAMYRCASSGRGQISLNEQFFGPGTRLTVL.